This T cell receptor (beta chain) was sequenced in a study of CD8 T cells in ankylosing spondylitis. Whole-study results and caveats: Matched ankylosing spondylitis synovial fluid reportedly showed significant enrichment of disease-linked clones. Previously reported in reactive arthritis synovial fluid and blood were some of the motif variants. Researchers report that disease-linked clones proved CD8+ and relatively rare in peripheral blood.

This clonotype was counted many times. Its antigen is undetermined. Molecular-barcoded quantitative 5'-RACE produced these TCR beta libraries. A single record per CDR3 protein comes from TCRdb applying MiXCR to the 5' RACE reads. This repertoire shows approximately 140,000 distinct CDR3 sequences, under 45% found once; its top ten account for 13% to 15%. The specimen sequenced was synovial fluid, either unsorted or a sorted T cell fraction (not recorded which). The TCR was taken from a male donor with ankylosing spondylitis.

The CDR3 loop is CATSETGEVDTQYF. CDR3 nucleotide sequence: TGTGCCACCAGTGAAACGGGGGAGGTGGATACGCAGTATTTT. The V gene is TRBV24-1, the J gene TRBJ2-3, with D possibly matching TRBD2 (6 bases). Germline CDR1 and CDR2: KGHDR and SFDVKD. This CDR3 is built from 14 residues. The ends were cut back, 4 bases at V and 6 bases at J, with 13 bases in the middle.